The 3 T cell receptor beta chains below were found in one sample sequenced in a study of control samples from healthy donors and cancer patients. Generated by immunoSEQ multiplex PCR, the TCRdb table keeps only in-frame clones and is missing some. The data contain about 220,000 clones, 90% to 95% of them singletons. The sequenced sample was blood. These receptors were taken from a man aged 45 to 65 in good health.

The chain employs TRBV4-2 and TRBJ1-4; 10 bases are shared with TRBD1. Germline V CDR1 and CDR2: LGHNA, YNFKEQ. V lost 4 bases, J lost 2 bases, and 7 bases stayed unmatched. This CDR3 spans 17 amino acids. In nucleotides, the CDR3 is TGTGCCAGCAGCCGACTTGGGACAGGGGCGACTAATGAAAAACTGTTTTTT. Its translation is CASSRLGTGATNEKLFF.

The chain has TRBV4-1 and TRBJ2-3; D unresolved. Germline V lookup: CDR1 MGHRA, CDR2 YSYEKL. V was shortened by 0 bases and J by 2 bases, with 3 bases between the two germline ends. The CDR3 length is 13 residues. This CDR3 reads CASSQEATDTQYF. The CDR3 DNA sequence: TGCGCCAGCAGCCAAGAGGCCACAGATACGCAGTATTTT.

The J gene is TRBJ2-3, the V gene TRBV15; D is undetermined. V shed 0 bases and J shed 1 base, with 11 bases lying between them. The CDR3 has 16 amino acids. Germline CDR1 is LNHNV and CDR2 is YYDKDF (reference sequence). The CDR3 is CATSREVGSGTDTQYF. In DNA form, the CDR3 reads TGTGCCACCAGCAGAGAAGTCGGCTCGGGCACAGATACGCAGTATTTT.